The clone carrying this T cell receptor beta chain was recorded at least ten times. The sample is drawn from a study of early T cells in non-severe SARS-CoV-2 infection. The germline V gene has CDR1 MGHRA and CDR2 YSYEKL. V dropped 1 base and J dropped 6; count of bases not matched to a gene: 8. The CDR3 is 15 amino acids. MiXCR was run by TCRdb on the 5' RACE reads, yielding one entry per CDR3 protein. The table lists 25,000 to 35,000 distinct CDR3 sequences, approximately 5.2% of them singletons, with roughly 5.7% in the top ten. The chain joins TRBV4-1 to TRBJ2-7; 8 bases are shared with TRBD2. The receptor was isolated from an adult who was a healthcare worker with PCR-confirmed SARS-CoV-2 infection or an uninfected control (not recorded which). The sample consisted of whole blood. The CDR3 spells CASSQVASSGSEQYF. For the CDR3, the DNA is TGCGCCAGCAGCCAAGTTGCGTCGAGCGGGAGCGAGCAGTACTTC.